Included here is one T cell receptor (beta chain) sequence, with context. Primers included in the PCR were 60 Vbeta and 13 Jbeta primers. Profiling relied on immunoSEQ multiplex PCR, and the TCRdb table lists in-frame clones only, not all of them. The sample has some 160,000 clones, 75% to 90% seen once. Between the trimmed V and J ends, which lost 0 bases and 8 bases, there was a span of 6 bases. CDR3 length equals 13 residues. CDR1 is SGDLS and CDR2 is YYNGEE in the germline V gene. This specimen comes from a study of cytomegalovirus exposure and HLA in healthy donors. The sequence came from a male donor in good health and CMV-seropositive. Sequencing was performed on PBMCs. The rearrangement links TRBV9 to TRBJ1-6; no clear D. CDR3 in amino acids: CASSVGVDSPLHF. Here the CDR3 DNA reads TGTGCCAGCAGCGTAGGAGTAGATTCACCCCTCCACTTT.